The 13 T cell receptor beta chains below were found in one sample sequenced in a study of blood T cell repertoires in COVID-19. The data were produced by immunoSEQ multiplex PCR, yet TCRdb's version contains in-frame clones alone and is incomplete. The sample yields fewer than 150,000 clones, roughly 79% seen once. Sequencing used peripheral blood. Receptors were obtained from a human donor in a cohort sampled during active COVID-19.

This sequence joins TRBV6-5 and TRBJ1-2, with 9 bases matching TRBD1. Germline trimming cut 6 bases from V and 8 bases from J; bases unmatched to any gene: 7. Germline loops: CDR1 MNHEY, CDR2 SVGAGI. The CDR3 has 13 residues. Here the CDR3 DNA reads TGTGCCAGCAGCCCGCGGACAGGGGAAGGCTACACCTTC. Translation gives CASSPRTGEGYTF.

This clone was observed once. The chain joins TRBV15 to TRBJ1-4; perhaps TRBD1 as D (6 bases). Trimming removed 2 bases from V and 0 bases from J, with 10 bases in between. CDR1 LNHNV and CDR2 YYDKDF come from the germline V gene (reference sequence). The CDR3 extends over 16 amino acids. DNA for the CDR3: TGTGCCACCAGCAGACCGGGGGGGCCAACTAATGAAAAACTGTTTTTT. Amino acid sequence: CATSRPGGPTNEKLFF.

The sample holds a few counts of this clone. V usage is TRBV30 and J usage is TRBJ1-1; D gene uncertain. The CDR3 covers 11 residues. Germline V gene lookup returns CDR1 GTSNPN and CDR2 SVGIG (reference sequence). Deletions cut 3 bases from V and 6 bases from J, with 8 bases between. CDR3 nucleotide sequence: TGTGCCTGGAGGGAGTGGCCTGAAGCTTTCTTT. It encodes CAWREWPEAFF.

This clone was detected a few times. This sequence joins TRBV7-9 and TRBJ2-7, with a weak D call TRBD1 (5 bases). The ends were cut back, 4 bases at V and 0 bases at J, with 16 bases in the middle. The CDR3 loop spans 16 amino acids. Looked up from germline, CDR1 is SEHNR and CDR2 is FQNEAQ (reference sequence). DNA of the CDR3: TGTGCCAGCAGCTCGGTTGGGGCACAGAACTCCTACGAGCAGTACTTC. It is translated as CASSSVGAQNSYEQYF.

This clone came up once. The V gene is TRBV5-1, the J gene TRBJ1-4; D might be TRBD1 (5 bases). Germline CDR1 and CDR2: SGHRS and YFSETQ. The CDR3 totals 14 residues. Trimming shortened V by 0 bases and J by 2 bases, and 5 bases separated the two germline ends. This CDR3 reads CASSLGQTNEKLFF. CDR3 in DNA: TGCGCCAGCAGCTTGGGACAGACTAATGAAAAACTGTTTTTT.

This clone came up a few times. This chain connects TRBV19 to TRBJ2-1; TRBD2 matches 7 bases. From germline, CDR1 is LNHDA and CDR2 SQIVND (reference sequence). The CDR3 runs 15 residues. V was pared by 7 bases and J by 0 bases, with 6 bases of the junction left unmatched. The CDR3 nucleotides read TGTGCCAGTACTAGCGGCTTAAGCTCCTACAATGAGCAGTTCTTC. Residues: CASTSGLSSYNEQFF.

CDR3 loop: CASGGVLYGYTF. Here the CDR3 DNA reads TGTGCCAGCGGGGGGGTTCTCTATGGCTACACCTTC. V gene TRBV9 combines with J gene TRBJ1-2; possible D gene TRBD1, 5 bases. Germline assignment: CDR1 SGDLS and CDR2 YYNGEE. The CDR3 covers 12 residues. V was clipped by 7 bases and J by 4 bases, with 11 bases between them.

The genes are TRBV12-3 or TRBV12-4 and TRBJ2-1; D gene uncertain. The V and J ends lost 3 bases and 6 bases respectively, with 6 bases between them. The CDR3 is 12 residues long. CDR3 in amino acids: CASSFGGNEQFF. CDR3 nucleotides: TGTGCCAGCAGTTTCGGCGGCAATGAGCAGTTCTTC.

This chain links TRBV7-2 with TRBJ2-3, with a possible D match to TRBD2 (7 bases). The V end was cut by 2 bases, the J end by 6 bases, with 21 bases between. From germline, CDR1 is SGHTA and CDR2 FQGNSA. This CDR3 spans 17 amino acids. CDR3 region: CASSLKGGGSFGDTQYF. The CDR3 region has the DNA TGTGCCAGCAGCTTAAAGGGAGGGGGGTCATTTGGGGATACGCAGTATTTT.

This clone was detected only once. This sequence joins TRBV7-2 and TRBJ1-5; D perhaps matches TRBD1 (6 bases). V lost 2 bases and J 0 bases, leaving 14 bases between the germline ends. This CDR3 comprises 17 residues. Germline CDR1 SGHTA, CDR2 FQGNSA. This chain's CDR3 is CASSLKTGPYSNQPQHF. In DNA, the CDR3 is TGTGCCAGCAGCTTAAAAACAGGGCCCTATAGCAATCAGCCCCAGCATTTT.

The chain is built from TRBV14 and TRBJ2-1; TRBD2 agrees at 12 bases. The CDR3 runs 17 residues. V gave up 2 bases and J gave up 8 bases; unmatched junction bases: 10. Germline V lookup: CDR1 SGHDN, CDR2 FVKESK. The CDR3 here is CASSQNRLAGAYDEQFF. The CDR3 DNA is TGTGCCAGCAGCCAAAACCGACTAGCGGGGGCGTACGATGAGCAGTTCTTC.

The chain recombines TRBV20-1 with TRBJ1-1; D gene ambiguous. This CDR3 has 11 residues. The germline V gene has CDR1 DFQATT and CDR2 SNEGSKA (reference sequence). Trimming took off 7 bases at V and 10 bases at J, with 16 bases between the two ends. As DNA, the CDR3 is TGCAGTGTCTTGAGGGAAACTCGAGCTTTCTTT. Its translation is CSVLRETRAFF.

The V and J genes are TRBV19 and TRBJ1-3; D is undetermined. The CDR3 sequence is 15 residues long. Germline CDR1 LNHDA, CDR2 SQIVND (reference sequence). Trimming cost V 3 bases and J 0 bases, with 9 bases left between them. For the CDR3, the DNA is TGTGCCAGTAGTATGGTAGCGCCCTCTGGAAACACCATATATTTT. Residues: CASSMVAPSGNTIYF.